These 14 T cell receptor beta chains share one sample of origin, sequenced in a study of CD8 T cells in ankylosing spondylitis. TCRdb redid the calling of the 5' RACE reads with MiXCR, one entry per CDR3 protein. Counted here are 220,000 or so distinct CDR3 sequences, 10% to 13% occurring once; the ten biggest clones make up approximately 20%. Sequencing was carried out using blood, either unsorted or a sorted T cell fraction (not recorded which). The receptors stem from a male donor with ankylosing spondylitis or in good health (not recorded which).

This clonotype was picked up many times. V is TRBV7-2 and J is TRBJ1-5, with D unclear. Looked up from germline, CDR1 is SGHTA and CDR2 is FQGNSA. The V gene lost 6 bases and the J gene lost 4 bases, with 16 bases spanning the gap. The CDR3 spans 15 residues. The CDR3 coding sequence is TGTGCCAGCAGTGTCGACCCTTTGGGAAATCAGCCCCAGCATTTT. Encoded protein: CASSVDPLGNQPQHF.

The chain recombines TRBV24-1 with TRBJ2-7; either TRBD1 or TRBD2 may supply D (5 bases each). CDR3 length: 16 residues. V dropped 5 bases and J dropped 0 bases, with 16 bases sitting between them. Germline V gene sequence: CDR1 KGHDR, CDR2 SFDVKD. CDR3 DNA: TGTGCCACCAGTGGGCCAAGGGTTGGGGGCTCCTACGAGCAGTACTTC. The encoded protein is CATSGPRVGGSYEQYF.

This clonotype was seen repeatedly, ten times or more. The chain carries TRBV27 and TRBJ2-7, with TRBD1 identical over 9 bases. The CDR3 has 13 residues. J lost 6 bases, V lost 5 bases, and 5 bases had no gene match. CDR1 MNHEY and CDR2 SMNVEV come from the germline V gene (reference sequence). The CDR3 protein is CASSPRTGVEQYF. The CDR3 DNA is TGTGCCAGCAGTCCCCGGACAGGGGTCGAGCAGTACTTC.

The CDR3 DNA reads as TGTGCCAGCAGTGCTGCCGGCGAGACCTACGAGCAGTACTTC. It translates to CASSAAGETYEQYF. J is TRBJ2-7 and V is TRBV2; D call uncertain. Trimming took 4 bases from V and 2 from J, leaving 12 bases between them. Germline CDR1 SNHLY, CDR2 FYNNEI. The CDR3 extends over 14 amino acids.

This clonotype was seen many times. The V call is TRBV6-5, the J call TRBJ2-7; no clear D. Per the germline V gene, CDR1 is MNHEY and CDR2 is SVGAGI. V was cut by 3 bases and J by 1 base, with 13 bases left in between. The CDR3 is 15 residues long. This CDR3 reads CASSYAGPTSYEQYF. DNA for the CDR3: TGTGCCAGCAGTTATGCTGGACCGACTTCCTACGAGCAGTACTTC.

Written as DNA, the CDR3 is TGCAGTGCCAGCCCGGGGGGAACCTGGAACACTGAAGCTTTCTTT. It specifies CSASPGGTWNTEAFF. V is TRBV20-1 and J is TRBJ1-1, with D perhaps matching TRBD1 (5 bases). The germline V gene encodes CDR1 DFQATT and CDR2 SNEGSKA (reference sequence). The CDR3 sequence is 15 residues long. V lost 6 bases and J lost 1, with 18 bases in between.

This clonotype appeared a few times. The V and J genes are TRBV3-1 and TRBJ2-3, with 10 bases identical to TRBD1. V shed 4 bases and J 0 bases; nucleotides not matched to a gene: 16. The CDR3 has 20 amino acids. Per the germline V gene, CDR1 is LGHDT and CDR2 is YNNKEL (reference sequence). This CDR3 reads CASSLYRGTGVSSSTDTQYF. The DNA of the CDR3 is TGTGCCAGCAGCCTCTACCGCGGGACAGGGGTCTCCTCTAGCACAGATACGCAGTATTTT.

This clonotype came up many times. The chain has TRBV3-1 and TRBJ1-4, with 9 bases aligning to TRBD1. Germline assignment: CDR1 LGHDT and CDR2 YNNKEL (reference sequence). J gave up 6 bases and V 4 bases, and 3 bases lay outside the gene matches. This CDR3 contains 14 residues. CDR3 nucleotide sequence: TGTGCCAGCAGCCGGGGACAGGGACATGAAAAACTGTTTTTT. Amino acids: CASSRGQGHEKLFF.

This clonotype was observed many times. V usage is TRBV4-2 and J usage is TRBJ2-3; D is perhaps TRBD1 (6 bases). CDR1 and CDR2 from the germline V gene are LGHNA and YNFKEQ. V was cut by 1 base and J by 4 bases, with 9 bases left in between. CDR3 size: 14 residues. CDR3 nucleotide sequence: TGTGCCAGCAGCCAAGGAGGGGGAGCAGATACGCAGTATTTT. This sequence encodes CASSQGGGADTQYF.

This clonotype came up a few times. V usage is TRBV19 and J usage is TRBJ2-1, with unresolved D. In germline, CDR1 is LNHDA, CDR2 SQIVND (reference sequence). This CDR3 comprises 13 residues. V lost 1 base, J lost 5 bases, and 6 bases lay in between. CDR3 region: CASSIGRNNEQFF. The CDR3 DNA sequence: TGTGCCAGTAGTATAGGTAGGAACAATGAGCAGTTCTTC.

There are many counts of this clonotype. The chain joins TRBV5-6 to TRBJ2-3; D ambiguous. Per germline, CDR1 SGHDT and CDR2 YYEEEE. V gave up 0 bases and J gave up 0 bases, with 5 bases separating them. This CDR3 is built from 14 residues. CDR3 loop: CASSLVYSTDTQYF. In nucleotides, the CDR3 is TGTGCCAGCAGCTTGGTCTATAGCACAGATACGCAGTATTTT.

This clonotype was observed at least ten times. The V call is TRBV9, the J call TRBJ1-2; 7 bases map to TRBD1. Trimming removed 3 bases from V and 0 bases from J; junction bases left unmatched: 2. The CDR3 is 14 amino acids. Germline V lookup: CDR1 SGDLS, CDR2 YYNGEE. The CDR3 region is CASSGGTANYGYTF. In DNA form, the CDR3 reads TGTGCCAGCAGCGGGGGGACAGCTAACTATGGCTACACCTTC.

V usage is TRBV5-1 and J usage is TRBJ1-4; D unclear. Per germline, CDR1 SGHRS and CDR2 YFSETQ. The CDR3 is 14 residues long. Trimming left V 2 bases short and J 8 bases short, with 13 bases between. CDR3 in DNA: TGCGCCAGCAGCTTTGACGGGATCAAGGAAAAACTGTTTTTT. Amino acid sequence: CASSFDGIKEKLFF.

This clonotype occurred many times. V gene TRBV7-2 combines with J gene TRBJ2-7; D call uncertain. Trimming left V 1 base short and J 7 bases short, with 17 bases between. Germline loops: CDR1 SGHTA, CDR2 FQGNSA. The CDR3 is 15 residues long. The CDR3: CASSLGPGLLGEQYF. The CDR3, as DNA: TGTGCCAGCAGCTTAGGTCCCGGTCTCCTCGGGGAGCAGTACTTC.